The rows below give T cell receptor beta chains drawn from one sample of a study of spatial heterogeneity in lung cancer. TCRdb re-derived calls from the 5' RACE reads in MiXCR, one entry per CDR3 protein. This sample has 4,000 or so distinct CDR3 sequences; roughly 26% occur once, and the top ten carry around 6%. The sample in question was PBMCs, obtained at follow-up. The receptors stem from a male donor with early-stage non-small cell lung cancer. The CDR3 runs from the conserved cysteine through the conserved F or W. The order of the fields is CDR3 DNA, CDR3 protein, J gene, D gene, V gene, clone size. The D gene is left open where the match is weak. Expanded clones get a size class; other rows say once, few or many, or leave the size out.

TGTGCCAGTACCACCGGGACAGGAATAAGCAATCAGCCCCAGCATTTT CASTTGTGISNQPQHF TRBJ1-5 TRBD1 TRBV19 many
TGTGCCAGCAGTTTATGGACTTCTGGGGGGCCCAGTCGGGACACCATATATTTT CASSLWTSGGPSRDTIYF TRBJ1-3 NA TRBV28 few
TGCAGTGCTAGACCCCTCGAGCGGGAGCCCTACGAGCAGTACTTC CSARPLEREPYEQYF TRBJ2-7 TRBD2 TRBV20-1 few
TGTGCCAGCAGCCAAGAGAGGGGCTACACCTTC CASSQERGYTF TRBJ1-2 NA TRBV4-2 few
TGCAGTGCTTCCCCCGACGCCCGGTCCTACGAGCAGTACTTC CSASPDARSYEQYF TRBJ2-7 NA TRBV20-1 NA
TGTGCCAGCAGTTCGAATGGACTAGCGGGAAACGAGCAGTACTTC CASSSNGLAGNEQYF TRBJ2-7 TRBD2 TRBV27 medium-sized
TGTGCCAGCAGTTTAAATTTAGGGACTGAAGCTTTCTTT CASSLNLGTEAFF TRBJ1-1 NA TRBV12-3/TRBV12-4 few
TGTGCCAGCAGCTTAGAGGGACGACAGGGCACAGATACGCAGTATTTT CASSLEGRQGTDTQYF TRBJ2-3 NA TRBV11-1 NA
TGTGCCAGCAAGCCAGGGGTTTCGAACACCGGGGAGCTGTTTTTT CASKPGVSNTGELFF TRBJ2-2 NA TRBV6-5 medium-sized
TGTGCCAGCAGCGTTTATCACGGACTGACTGGGGCCAACGTCCTGACTTTC CASSVYHGLTGANVLTF TRBJ2-6 NA TRBV9 medium-sized
TGTGCCAGCAGTGCTAGCGGTGACCCTAGCACAGATACGCAGTATTTT CASSASGDPSTDTQYF TRBJ2-3 TRBD2 TRBV2 medium-sized
TGCGCCAGCAGCTTGGCCCCAGCGAATACGCAGTATTTT CASSLAPANTQYF TRBJ2-3 NA TRBV5-1 NA
TGTGCCTTCGCGGTAACAGGGGGGAGCGAGCAGTACTTC CAFAVTGGSEQYF TRBJ2-7 TRBD1 TRBV10-3 medium-sized
TGCAGTGCTAGAGGGGGACTAACTCTACTTGGTTCCTACAATGAGCAGTTCTTC CSARGGLTLLGSYNEQFF TRBJ2-1 TRBD2 TRBV20-1 large
TGTGCCAGCAGTGAAATGTCCGGACGGATGAACACTGAAGCTTTCTTT CASSEMSGRMNTEAFF TRBJ1-1 NA TRBV6-1 NA
TGTGCCAGCAGCAGATGGAGCGCAACTAATGAAAAACTGTTTTTT CASSRWSATNEKLFF TRBJ1-4 NA TRBV9 NA
TGTGCCAGCTCCGGGGGGCTGGTAGGCAATGAGCAGTTCTTC CASSGGLVGNEQFF TRBJ2-1 NA TRBV19 NA
TGCAGCGTTGAGCCTGAAACAGGGGGGGTCTACAATGAGCAGTTCTTC CSVEPETGGVYNEQFF TRBJ2-1 NA TRBV29-1 NA
TGTGCCACCAGGCGGACAGGGGACAACACCGGGGAGCTGTTTTTT CATRRTGDNTGELFF TRBJ2-2 TRBD1 TRBV24-1 NA
TGTGCCAGCAGCTCGGACAGGGAGCCACCCGAGACCCAGTACTTC CASSSDREPPETQYF TRBJ2-5 TRBD1 TRBV5-6 medium-sized
TGTGCCAGCAGCGCCCTAGCGCCTCTTTACAATGAGCAGTTCTTC CASSALAPLYNEQFF TRBJ2-1 NA TRBV9 NA
TGTGCCAGCTCACCACCGGCAAAAATCTCTGGAAACACCATATATTTT CASSPPAKISGNTIYF TRBJ1-3 NA TRBV18 NA
TGTGCCAGCAGCTTGGGGACAGGTCTTGGCGGCTACACCTTC CASSLGTGLGGYTF TRBJ1-2 TRBD1 TRBV5-4 medium-sized
TGTGCCACCAGTGATGGGACAGCCTTGAACACTGAAGCTTTCTTT CATSDGTALNTEAFF TRBJ1-1 TRBD1 TRBV24-1 medium-sized
TGTGCCAGCAGCTTAAACGGAGAGGAGACCCAGTACTTC CASSLNGEETQYF TRBJ2-5 NA TRBV13 medium-sized
TGTGCCAGCAGTAGAACACGGACTAGCGGGGGGGCTGGGGCCAACGTCCTGACTTTC CASSRTRTSGGAGANVLTF TRBJ2-6 TRBD2 TRBV6-5 medium-sized